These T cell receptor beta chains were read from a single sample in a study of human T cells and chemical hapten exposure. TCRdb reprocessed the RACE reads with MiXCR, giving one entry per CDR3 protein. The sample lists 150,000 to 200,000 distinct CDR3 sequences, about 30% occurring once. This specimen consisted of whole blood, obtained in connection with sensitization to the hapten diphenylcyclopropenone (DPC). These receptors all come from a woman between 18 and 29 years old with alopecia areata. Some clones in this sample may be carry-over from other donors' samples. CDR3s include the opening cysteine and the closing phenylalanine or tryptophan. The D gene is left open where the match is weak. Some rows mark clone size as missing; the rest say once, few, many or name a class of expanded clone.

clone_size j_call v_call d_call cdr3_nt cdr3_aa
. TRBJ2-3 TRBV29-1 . TGCAGCGTTGACGACTACCCTGGGGAAGATACGCAGTATTTT CSVDDYPGEDTQYF
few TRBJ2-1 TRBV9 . TGTGCCAGCAGCGTAGCTCCGGTTACAAACAATGAGCAGTTCTTC CASSVAPVTNNEQFF
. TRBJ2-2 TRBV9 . TGTGCCAGCAGCGTAGCGTCAAAAGGAGGGGTTGGCGGGGAGCTGTTTTTT CASSVASKGGVGGELFF
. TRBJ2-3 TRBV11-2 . TGTGCCAGCAGCCCAAGCGGAAATACGCAGTATTTT CASSPSGNTQYF
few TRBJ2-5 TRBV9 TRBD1 TGTGCCAGCAGCGTTTTCGACAGGGGAGAGACCCAGTACTTC CASSVFDRGETQYF
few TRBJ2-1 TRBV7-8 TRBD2 TGTGCCAGCAGCCCTTCGGGACTAGCGGGGGGCTTCATGTTCTTC CASSPSGLAGGFMFF
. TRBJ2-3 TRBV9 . TGTGCCAGCAGCGTAGATATAGGAGGGGGAACAGATACGCAGTATTTT CASSVDIGGGTDTQYF
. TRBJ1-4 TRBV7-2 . TGTGCCAGCAGCTTAAGCATTTTGGGGGGAAAACTGTTTTTT CASSLSILGGKLFF
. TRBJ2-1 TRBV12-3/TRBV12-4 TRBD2 TGTGCCAGCACCCTACTAGCGGGAGGGCCCGATGAGCAGTTCTTC CASTLLAGGPDEQFF
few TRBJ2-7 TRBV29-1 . TGCAGCGTCGACGGAATTGGTCCCGAGCAGTACTTC CSVDGIGPEQYF
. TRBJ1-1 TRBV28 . TGTGCCAGCAGTTTAGTACTTGAAGCTTTCTTT CASSLVLEAFF
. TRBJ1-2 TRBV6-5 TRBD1 TGTGCCAGCAGAGTACAGGGACAGGGGTCTGGCTACACCTTC CASRVQGQGSGYTF
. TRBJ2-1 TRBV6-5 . TGTGCCAGCAGTGCACAGGGCTACTACAATGAGCAGTTCTTC CASSAQGYYNEQFF
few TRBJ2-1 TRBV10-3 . TGTGCCATCAGTGGGCTAGACAATGAGCAGTTCTTC CAISGLDNEQFF
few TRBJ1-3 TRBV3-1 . TGTGCCAGCAGGACACCTGGAAACACCATATATTTT CASRTPGNTIYF
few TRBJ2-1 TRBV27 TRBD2 TGTGCCAGCAGTTTCGTCCTAGCGGGGGATGAGCAGTTCTTC CASSFVLAGDEQFF
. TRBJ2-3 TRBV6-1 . TGTGCCAGCAGTAGGGGGGTCGGAAGCACAGATACGCAGTATTTT CASSRGVGSTDTQYF
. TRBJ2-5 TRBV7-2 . TGTGCCAGCAGCCGGGACACCAGTCAAGAGACCCAGTACTTC CASSRDTSQETQYF
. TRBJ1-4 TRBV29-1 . TGCAGCGTTGGTGGCCTGGCGGAAAAACTGTTTTTT CSVGGLAEKLFF